Listed here are 17 T cell receptor beta chains from one sample, sequenced in a study of blood T cell repertoires in COVID-19. Sequencing was performed with immunoSEQ multiplex PCR; in TCRdb, only in-frame clones are kept and a portion is missing. The data contain approximately 220,000 clones, about 80% of them singletons. The specimen sequenced was PBMCs or T cells enriched from blood (not recorded which). Receptors were obtained from a woman in her 40s with acute COVID-19.

V usage is TRBV6-5 and J usage is TRBJ2-3; 11 nucleotides line up with TRBD2. Trimming removed 6 bases from V and 2 bases from J; junction bases left unmatched: 4. The CDR3 runs 15 residues. Germline values: CDR1 MNHEY, CDR2 SVGAGI. CDR3 bases: TGTGCCAGCAGAGGTAGCGGGAGGGCCACAGATACGCAGTATTTT. This gives the protein CASRGSGRATDTQYF.

The gene calls are TRBV5-6 and TRBJ2-7; 10 nucleotides agree with TRBD2. Germline V gives CDR1 SGHDT, CDR2 YYEEEE. This CDR3 comprises 15 residues. The ends lost 2 bases at V and 4 bases at J; junction bases unmatched: 6. This chain's CDR3 is CASSFRTSGAYEQYF. The CDR3 DNA reads TGTGCCAGCAGCTTCCGAACTAGCGGGGCTTACGAGCAGTACTTC.

The chain is built from TRBV24-1 and TRBJ2-5; D gene uncertain. The germline V and J ends were trimmed by 3 bases and 4 bases, with 8 bases remaining between them. CDR1 and CDR2 from the germline V gene are KGHDR and SFDVKD. The CDR3 extends over 13 amino acids. DNA for the CDR3: TGTGCCACCAGTGATCATTTAGTAGAGACCCAGTACTTC. As protein: CATSDHLVETQYF.

This clone was recorded only once. The V and J genes are TRBV7-8 and TRBJ2-7; 10 positions agree with TRBD2. Germline V gene data show CDR1 as SGHVS and CDR2 as FQNEAQ. The CDR3 is 14 residues long. Trimming at V came to 5 bases and at J to 8 bases, leaving 9 bases not matched to a gene. CDR3 residues: CASSPRTSGGKQYF. CDR3 nucleotide sequence: TGTGCCAGCAGCCCCCGGACTAGCGGTGGCAAGCAGTACTTC.

The rearrangement links TRBV6-5 to TRBJ1-6; 8 bases fit TRBD1. The length of the CDR3 is 13 residues. Germline lookup yields CDR1 MNHEY and CDR2 SVGAGI. The J segment lost 13 bases and the V segment lost 2 bases, leaving 4 bases of the junction unmatched. Here the CDR3 reads CASSYANRGPLHF. CDR3 nucleotide sequence: TGTGCCAGCAGTTACGCGAACAGGGGGCCCCTCCACTTT.

The CDR3 reads CACPHGLGGNTIYF. The CDR3 coding sequence is TGTGCCTGCCCGCATGGCCTTGGCGGAAACACCATATATTTT. The chain has TRBV30 and TRBJ1-3, with D uncertain. The CDR3 consists of 14 residues. V was trimmed by 6 bases and J by 4 bases, leaving 16 bases between them. Germline assignment: CDR1 GTSNPN and CDR2 SVGIG (reference sequence). Combining the CDR3 with reference TRBV30 and TRBJ1-3 gives the whole variable domain SQTIHQWPATLVQPVGSPLSLECTVEGTSNPNLYWYRQAAGRGLQLLFYSVGIGQISSEVPQNLSASRPQDRQFILSSKKLLLSDSGFYLCACPHGLGGNTIYFGEGSWLTVV.

The chain recombines TRBV6-2 or TRBV6-3 with TRBJ2-3; 9 bases match TRBD2. CDR3 length equals 16 residues. V trimming: 6 bases; J trimming: 0 bases; junction bases outside the gene matches: 7. Germline V gene data show CDR1 as MNHEY and CDR2 as SVGEGT. The CDR3 loop is CASSHERGASTDTQYF. The DNA for the CDR3 is TGTGCCAGCAGCCACGAGCGGGGGGCTAGCACAGATACGCAGTATTTT.

The chain couples TRBV5-4 to TRBJ2-1, with D possibly matching TRBD1 (5 bases). The V and J ends lost 0 bases and 0 bases respectively, with 7 bases between them. The CDR3 consists of 15 residues. In germline, CDR1 is SGHNT, CDR2 YYREEE (reference sequence). The CDR3 nucleotides read TGTGCCAGCAGCTTGGAAGACAGCTCCTACAATGAGCAGTTCTTC. Protein product: CASSLEDSSYNEQFF.

Here the CDR3 reads CASSAQAGGGYEQYF. In DNA, the CDR3 is TGTGCCAGCAGCGCCCAAGCGGGAGGGGGGTACGAGCAGTACTTC. This chain links TRBV9 with TRBJ2-7, with 10 bases fitting TRBD2. This CDR3 spans 15 amino acids. The germline gives CDR1 SGDLS, CDR2 YYNGEE. The V and J ends lost 3 bases and 4 bases, in that order; junction bases with no gene match: 7.

The sample holds a few counts of this clone. This chain joins TRBV6-4 and TRBJ2-1, with TRBD2 matching 12 bases. CDR1 and CDR2 (germline): MRHNA, SNTAGT. This CDR3 is 15 amino acids long. V trimming: 0 bases; J trimming: 8 bases; junction bases outside the gene matches: 2. The CDR3 protein is CASSDSSSGGDEQFF. DNA for the CDR3: TGTGCCAGCAGTGACTCTTCTAGCGGGGGGGATGAGCAGTTCTTC.

This clone was detected once. J is TRBJ2-1 and V is TRBV6-6; D gene unclear. The CDR3 is 15 residues long. V lost 5 bases to trimming and J lost 0 bases, with 11 bases between them. Germline values: CDR1 MNHNY, CDR2 SVGAGI (reference sequence). The CDR3 nucleotides are TGTGCCAGCAGTCTCGAGTATGGCTCCTACAATGAGCAGTTCTTC. Translated: CASSLEYGSYNEQFF.

This chain uses TRBV6-4 with TRBJ2-1; 9 bases match TRBD2. CDR3 length: 20 residues. Germline CDR1 and CDR2: MRHNA and SNTAGT. After removal of 2 bases from V and 8 bases from J, the junction contained 22 bases not matched to a gene. This CDR3 reads CASSDPGLIRASGNGDEQFF. CDR3 nucleotide sequence: TGTGCCAGCAGTGACCCCGGGTTGATAAGGGCTAGCGGGAACGGCGATGAGCAGTTCTTC.

The chain joins TRBV27 to TRBJ1-3; D call uncertain. Germline lookup yields CDR1 MNHEY and CDR2 SMNVEV (reference sequence). The CDR3 runs to 15 residues. Trimming took off 5 bases at V and 0 bases at J, with 11 bases between the two ends. Here the CDR3 DNA reads TGTGCCAGCAGTCAGGACTTACTCTCTGGAAACACCATATATTTT. Encoded protein: CASSQDLLSGNTIYF.

This chain links TRBV4-1 with TRBJ1-6, with D perhaps matching TRBD1 (6 bases). The CDR3 is made up of 14 amino acids. Germline V gene lookup returns CDR1 MGHRA and CDR2 YSYEKL. The ends were cut back, 2 bases at V and 7 bases at J, with 9 bases in the middle. The CDR3 loop is CASSQFTGNSPLHF. The CDR3 DNA is TGCGCCAGCAGCCAATTTACAGGGAATTCACCCCTCCACTTT.

Only one count was recorded for this clone. The V and J genes are TRBV5-1 and TRBJ1-5; 9 bases line up with TRBD1. The CDR3 is 17 amino acids. Germline assignment: CDR1 SGHRS and CDR2 YFSETQ. V lost 4 bases, J lost 6 bases, and 14 bases stayed unmatched. The CDR3: CASSPRPGTGKGQPQHF. Here the CDR3 DNA reads TGCGCCAGCAGCCCTCGACCCGGGACAGGGAAAGGTCAGCCCCAGCATTTT.

This chain joins TRBV5-1 and TRBJ1-1; tentative D call: TRBD1 (5 bases). The CDR3 is made up of 16 amino acids. Germline V gives CDR1 SGHRS, CDR2 YFSETQ. V lost 2 bases, J lost 7 bases, and 21 bases lay in between. The CDR3 DNA is TGCGCCAGCAGCTTACAAACCCGATCAGGAGGGGATGAAGCTTTCTTT. Translating gives CASSLQTRSGGDEAFF. The full variable domain, its missing parts supplied by reference TRBV5-1 and TRBJ1-1, is KAGVTQTPRYLIKTRGQQVTLSCSPISGHRSVSWYQQTPGQGLQFLFEYFSETQRNKGNFPGRFSGRQFSNSRSEMNVSTLELGDSALYLCASSLQTRSGGDEAFFGQGTRLTVV.

The CDR3 coding sequence is TGTGCCAGCAGCTTGCCCCGGGGGACTGAAGCTTTCTTT. Encoded protein: CASSLPRGTEAFF. The V and J genes are TRBV5-6 and TRBJ1-1, with D possibly TRBD1 on 5 matching bases. Germline V gene lookup returns CDR1 SGHDT and CDR2 YYEEEE. The CDR3 extends over 13 amino acids. Between the trimmed V and J ends, which lost 1 base and 5 bases, there was a span of 9 bases. The full variable domain, completed using reference TRBV5-6 and TRBJ1-1, is DAGVTQSPTHLIKTRGQQVTLRCSPKSGHDTVSWYQQALGQGPQFIFQYYEEEERQRGNFPDRFSGHQFPNYSSELNVNALLLGDSALYLCASSLPRGTEAFFGQGTRLTVV.